This T cell receptor beta chain comes out of a study of response to subunit inactivated influenza vaccine. The germline V gene has CDR1 KGHSH and CDR2 LQKENI. CDR3 length: 15 amino acids. The junction had 11 bases not matched to a gene; V was cut back by 6 bases and J by 4 bases. TCRdb used MiXCR to reprocess the RT-PCR reads, holding one entry per CDR3 protein. The table includes hundreds of thousands of distinct CDR3 sequences, around 13% detected once. The starting material was PBMCs from blood, obtained less than 15 days before vaccination. This clonotype originated in a man in his fifties who received an inactivated influenza vaccine. The chain joins TRBV18 to TRBJ2-5, with 7 bases identical to TRBD2. CDR3: CASSSGGSRRETQYF. The CDR3 DNA is TGTGCCAGCTCTTCCGGCGGGAGCCGGAGAGAGACCCAGTACTTC.